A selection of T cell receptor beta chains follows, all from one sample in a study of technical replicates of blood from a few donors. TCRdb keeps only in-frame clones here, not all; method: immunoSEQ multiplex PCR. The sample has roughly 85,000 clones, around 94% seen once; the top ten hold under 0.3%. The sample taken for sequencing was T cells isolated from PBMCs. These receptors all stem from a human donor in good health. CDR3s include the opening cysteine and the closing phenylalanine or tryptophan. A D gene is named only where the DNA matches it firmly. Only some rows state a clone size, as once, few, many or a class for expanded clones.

TGTGCCAGCAGTCCCCATGTAGGCGGCACAGGAGTAAGCTACGAGCAGTACTTC | CASSPHVGGTGVSYEQYF | 18 | - | TRBJ2-7 | - | TRBV25-1
TGTGCCAGCAGTGAGGAGGGGATCGCCTACGAGCAGTACTTC | CASSEEGIAYEQYF | 14 | - | TRBJ2-7 | - | TRBV2
TGTGCCACCAGCAGAGAGAGGGTCACCGGGGAGCTGTTTTTT | CATSRERVTGELFF | 14 | - | TRBJ2-2 | - | TRBV15
TGTGCCAGCTCACCATTCACCCTGGCTGGACAGGGGGCTGGTAATGAAAAACTGTTTTTT | CASSPFTLAGQGAGNEKLFF | 20 | TRBD1 | TRBJ1-4 | - | TRBV18
TGTGCCAGCAGCTTGAATAGCGGGAGCCCCTACAATGAGCAGTTCTTC | CASSLNSGSPYNEQFF | 16 | TRBD2 | TRBJ2-1 | - | TRBV7-6
TGTGCCAGCGGTAGACAGGGACAAGAGACCCAGTACTTC | CASGRQGQETQYF | 13 | TRBD1 | TRBJ2-5 | once | TRBV11-3
TGTGCCAGCAGCTCCAGGACTAGCGGGGGGAAGCGGAATGAGCAGTTCTTC | CASSSRTSGGKRNEQFF | 17 | TRBD2 | TRBJ2-1 | - | TRBV14
TGCGCCAGCAGCTTGGCCGGGATCTACGAGCAGTACTTC | CASSLAGIYEQYF | 13 | - | TRBJ2-7 | - | TRBV5-1
TGTGCCAGCAGTTTCCTCGTTCGGACAGCATCCTACGAGCAGTACTTC | CASSFLVRTASYEQYF | 16 | - | TRBJ2-7 | - | TRBV28
TGTGCCAGCAGCGTTACCTCCGGGACGGGGGGGCGGAATGAGCAGTTCTTC | CASSVTSGTGGRNEQFF | 17 | TRBD2 | TRBJ2-1 | - | TRBV9
TGTGCCAGCAGCTACGGACAGGGCGGCACTGAAGCTTTCTTT | CASSYGQGGTEAFF | 14 | TRBD1 | TRBJ1-1 | - | TRBV7-9
TGTGCCAGCAGATCCCGGGGGTCACTGTTTTTT | CASRSRGSLFF | 11 | - | TRBJ1-4 | - | TRBV6-1
TGCGCCAGCAGCCAAGTCTTAGGGGGCCCTTACAATGAGCAGTTCTTC | CASSQVLGGPYNEQFF | 16 | TRBD1 | TRBJ2-1 | once | TRBV4-1
TGTGCCAGCAGGGACAGGGCCGCCTATGGCTACACCTTC | CASRDRAAYGYTF | 13 | TRBD1 | TRBJ1-2 | few | TRBV6-1
TGTGCCAGCAGCAGGGACAGGACTGCAGAGACCCAGTACTTC | CASSRDRTAETQYF | 14 | TRBD1 | TRBJ2-5 | - | TRBV2
TGTGCCAGCAGGTCGGACAGAGGCTCCTACAATGAGCAGTTCTTC | CASRSDRGSYNEQFF | 15 | - | TRBJ2-1 | once | TRBV5-4
TGTGCCAGCTCACCCGTCCCCGTCGGGGGCCAAGAGACCCAGTACTTC | CASSPVPVGGQETQYF | 16 | - | TRBJ2-5 | - | TRBV18
TGTGCCAGCAGCCCGGACAGTGACAATGAGCAGTTCTTC | CASSPDSDNEQFF | 13 | - | TRBJ2-1 | once | TRBV5-4
TGTGCCAGCACCGGGACTACAACTTACGAGCAGTACTTC | CASTGTTTYEQYF | 13 | TRBD2 | TRBJ2-7 | - | TRBV25-1
TGTGCCAGCAGCTTAGGTTCCGTACAGGGGCCGGATACGCAGTATTTT | CASSLGSVQGPDTQYF | 16 | TRBD1 | TRBJ2-3 | - | TRBV7-9
TGTGCCAGCAGCCCCCTCAGGGCAGGGGTTGTGGTTCCGGCTTTCTTT | CASSPLRAGVVVPAFF | 16 | - | TRBJ1-1 | - | TRBV11-2
TGTGCCTGGCAGGGGGTCGGTCGCGGAAACACCATATATTTT | CAWQGVGRGNTIYF | 14 | TRBD1 | TRBJ1-3 | - | TRBV30
TGTGCCAGTAGGCAAAACGGGGTTTATTCGTCTGGAAACACCATATATTTT | CASRQNGVYSSGNTIYF | 17 | - | TRBJ1-3 | once | TRBV19
TGTGCCAGCAGTCTTCAAACCGGGACAGGGATCTACGAGCAGTACTTC | CASSLQTGTGIYEQYF | 16 | TRBD1 | TRBJ2-7 | - | TRBV28
TGTGCCAGTAGTAGCACAGGGGTGCCCTACGAGCAGTACTTC | CASSSTGVPYEQYF | 14 | TRBD1 | TRBJ2-7 | - | TRBV19
TGTGCCAGCAGTTACAGGGGAGAGACCCAGTACTTC | CASSYRGETQYF | 12 | - | TRBJ2-5 | - | TRBV6-5
TGCGCCAGCACTACGATCAAGCAGGGTCAGCCCCAGCATTTT | CASTTIKQGQPQHF | 14 | - | TRBJ1-5 | - | TRBV10-2
TGTGCCAGCAGCTTACCGCCTCGGACTAGCGGGGTGCGGGGAGATACGCAGTATTTT | CASSLPPRTSGVRGDTQYF | 19 | TRBD2 | TRBJ2-3 | - | TRBV7-9
TGCAGCGTTGCCTACAGGGCGAGGGATACGCAGTATTTT | CSVAYRARDTQYF | 13 | - | TRBJ2-3 | - | TRBV29-1
TGCGCCAGCAGCCCTGTTTTCGCTGAAGCTTTCTTT | CASSPVFAEAFF | 12 | - | TRBJ1-1 | - | TRBV4-1
TGTGCCAGCAGCTTAGGACGGGATACCTACAATGAGCAGTTCTTC | CASSLGRDTYNEQFF | 15 | - | TRBJ2-1 | once | TRBV7-2
TGTGCCAGCAAAATTGACAGGGGGCCTAATCAGCCCCAGCATTTT | CASKIDRGPNQPQHF | 15 | TRBD1 | TRBJ1-5 | once | TRBV6-1
TGTGCCAGCAGTCACGTTTCGGGGGTGGCTCCTGAAGCTTTCTTT | CASSHVSGVAPEAFF | 15 | - | TRBJ1-1 | - | TRBV28
TGTGCCAGCACCTGGGACAGGGTGTACGAGCAGTACTTC | CASTWDRVYEQYF | 13 | TRBD1 | TRBJ2-7 | - | TRBV28
TGTGCCAGCAGCTTTCCGGGGGGCACCACTCGTGGTACGCAGTATTTT | CASSFPGGTTRGTQYF | 16 | - | TRBJ2-3 | - | TRBV5-6
TGTGCCAGCAGCTTTGGACAGGGGAACAATGAGCAGTTCTTC | CASSFGQGNNEQFF | 14 | TRBD1 | TRBJ2-1 | - | TRBV7-6
TGCGCCAGCAGCCAGGGGGCCGAACAGCCCCAGCATTTT | CASSQGAEQPQHF | 13 | - | TRBJ1-5 | - | TRBV4-1
TGTGCCAGCAGGTTGGGCTCCGGCAAGTCTGGAAACACCATATATTTT | CASRLGSGKSGNTIYF | 16 | - | TRBJ1-3 | - | TRBV11-2
TGCGCCAGCAGCCAGGCGGGACAGGGGAGATGGGCCGGCACTGAAGCTTTCTTT | CASSQAGQGRWAGTEAFF | 18 | TRBD1 | TRBJ1-1 | - | TRBV4-1
TGTGCCACCCTCGGGACAGTGGCCAAAAACATTCAGTACTTC | CATLGTVAKNIQYF | 14 | TRBD1 | TRBJ2-4 | - | TRBV28
TGCGCCAGCAGAGAAAGCGACGGATTTTTAAAGCCCCAGCATTTT | CASRESDGFLKPQHF | 15 | - | TRBJ1-5 | - | TRBV4-1
TGCGCCAGCAGCCTCGGACAGGGCGTCGATACGCAGTATTTT | CASSLGQGVDTQYF | 14 | TRBD1 | TRBJ2-3 | - | TRBV5-1
TGTGCCATCACCGCAACTAGCGGGAGCTTGAATGAGCAGTTCTTC | CAITATSGSLNEQFF | 15 | TRBD2 | TRBJ2-1 | - | TRBV10-3
TGTGCCACTACTAGCTGGCATCTACTCGGGGAGACCCAGTACTTC | CATTSWHLLGETQYF | 15 | - | TRBJ2-5 | - | TRBV6-1